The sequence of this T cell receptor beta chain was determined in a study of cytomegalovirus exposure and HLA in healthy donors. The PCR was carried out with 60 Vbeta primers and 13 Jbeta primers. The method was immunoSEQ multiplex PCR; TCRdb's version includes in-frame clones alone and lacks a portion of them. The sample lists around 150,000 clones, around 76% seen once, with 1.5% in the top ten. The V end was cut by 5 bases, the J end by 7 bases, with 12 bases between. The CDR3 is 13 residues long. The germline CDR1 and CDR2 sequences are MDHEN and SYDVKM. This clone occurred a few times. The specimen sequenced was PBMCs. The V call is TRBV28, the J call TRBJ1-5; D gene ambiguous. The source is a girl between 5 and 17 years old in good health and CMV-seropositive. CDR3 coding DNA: TGTGCCAGCAGTGGAAGAGGGTGGCAGCCCCAGCATTTT. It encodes CASSGRGWQPQHF.